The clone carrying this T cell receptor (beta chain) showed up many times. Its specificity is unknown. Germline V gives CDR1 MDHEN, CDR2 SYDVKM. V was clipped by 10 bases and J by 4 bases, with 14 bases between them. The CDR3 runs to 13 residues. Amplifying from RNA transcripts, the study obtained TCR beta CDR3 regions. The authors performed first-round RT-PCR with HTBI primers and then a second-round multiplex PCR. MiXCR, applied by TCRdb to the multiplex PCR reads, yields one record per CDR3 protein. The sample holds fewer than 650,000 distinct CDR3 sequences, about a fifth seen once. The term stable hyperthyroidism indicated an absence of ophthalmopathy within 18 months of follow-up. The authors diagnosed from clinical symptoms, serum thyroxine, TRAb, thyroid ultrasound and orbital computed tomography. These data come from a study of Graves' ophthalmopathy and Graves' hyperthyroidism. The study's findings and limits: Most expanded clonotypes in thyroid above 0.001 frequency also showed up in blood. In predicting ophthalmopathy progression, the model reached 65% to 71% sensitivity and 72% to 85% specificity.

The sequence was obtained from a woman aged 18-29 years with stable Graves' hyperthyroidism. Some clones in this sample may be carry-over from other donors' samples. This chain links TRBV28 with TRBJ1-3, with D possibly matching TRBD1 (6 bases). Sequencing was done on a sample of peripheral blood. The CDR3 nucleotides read TGTGCCACGATCGGGGGGCAAGGAAACACCATATATTTT. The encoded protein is CATIGGQGNTIYF.